A selection of T cell receptor beta chains follows, all from one sample in a study of blood T cell repertoires in COVID-19. Generated by immunoSEQ multiplex PCR, the TCRdb table keeps only in-frame clones and is missing some. This sample yields 97,000 or so clones, of which around 73% are seen a single time; over 7.5% belongs to the top ten. Sequenced material: peripheral blood. These receptors came from a man aged 55 to 69 with active or convalescent COVID-19. CDR3s include the opening cysteine and the closing phenylalanine or tryptophan. Each record gives: V gene, CDR3 length, clone size, CDR3 protein. Clone size is not always given. Where it is, it says once, few, many or a class for expanded clones.

>TRBV4-2|17|-
CASSQYQLAGPTDTQYF
>TRBV6-1|15|once
CASSEWTGNNSPLHF
>TRBV19|14|once
CASSPQGEGYGYTF
>TRBV7-2|15|-
CASSLANLALGEQYF
>TRBV3-1/TRBV3-2|19|-
CASSHPLRGNRGTKNIQYF
>TRBV7-2|15|-
CASSSVAGGADTQYF
>TRBV19|14|-
CAIGRTSDYNEQFF
>TRBV25-1|13|-
CASSGTGVSPQHF
>TRBV28|13|-
CASTSGTGTEAFF
>TRBV19|16|once
CASSIDGLGSPDTQYF
>TRBV2|12|-
CASSGTEYEQYF
>TRBV19|13|-
CASTAGGNTEAFF
>TRBV19|17|-
CASSYSRDRLNTGELFF
>TRBV11-2|17|-
CASSQTGGEGGANVLTF
>TRBV12-3/TRBV12-4|13|-
CASSWAENQPQHF
>TRBV11-2|13|-
CASSLGGNYGYTF
>TRBV6-5|15|-
CASSPHRRESYEQYF
>TRBV18|15|-
CASSPPTGGNSPLHF
>TRBV6-5|13|-
CASRSISGNTIYF
>TRBV11-2|14|once
CASSRAGGYGEQFF
>TRBV7-8|16|-
CASSSLQLTGENEQFF
>TRBV19|16|-
CASSEGGSRRNYGYTF
>TRBV18|15|-
CASSPGDRNTGELFF
>TRBV2|14|few
CASSSGTSQETQYF
>TRBV6-5|13|-
CASQGDNSYEQYF
>TRBV7-9|14|-
CASSKTPGANVLTF
>TRBV15|13|-
CATSKGLAESQFF
>TRBV19|14|-
CASSIARVNQPQHF
>TRBV30|12|few
CAWSLGGYGYTF
>TRBV4-1|16|-
CASSQDGQGGGNEQFF
>TRBV28|12|-
CASSEIGYGYTF
>TRBV5-6|13|-
CASSGGQIEKLFF
>TRBV14|13|few
CASSQINSNIQYF
>TRBV2|13|-
CASSEAGGTEAFF
>TRBV6-2/TRBV6-3|14|-
CASSWGGGHNEQFF
>TRBV6-1|15|-
CASSEEWGGNQPQHF
>TRBV9|14|-
CASSPDDSQVAQYF
>TRBV5-5|16|-
CASSLSGTGGDYGYTF
>TRBV29-1|14|-
CSVVSREGGEKLFF
>TRBV7-2|15|-
CASSAMGQGGFEAFF
>TRBV27|15|-
CASSLIGLGAETQYF
>TRBV11-3|18|few
CASSPGGLAGGGTGELFF
>TRBV3-1/TRBV3-2|17|-
CASSQYGSQRSASPLHF
>TRBV6-6|15|-
CASSVRQGVTDTQYF
>TRBV20-1|12|-
CSASQGAGSYTF
>TRBV19|16|-
CASRTRGATGSYGYTF